This entry concerns a single T cell receptor (beta chain). This sample is part of a study of blood T cell repertoires in COVID-19. Using immunoSEQ multiplex PCR, the repertoire was profiled, and TCRdb retains in-frame clones only, with some absent. The sample includes some 110,000 clones, less than 85% of them seen just once. CDR1 is SGHTA, CDR2 FQGTGA, per germline. Trimming removed 1 base at V and 8 bases at J, with 15 bases between. CDR3 length: 16 residues. The chain joins TRBV7-3 to TRBJ1-6; D is ambiguous. What was sequenced was peripheral blood. The origin of this receptor is a man aged 25-40 years with acute or convalescent COVID-19. In nucleotides, the CDR3 is TGTGCCAGCAGCTTAAAGTATGGGAGGCCCTATTCACCCCTCCACTTT. This codes for CASSLKYGRPYSPLHF.